This T cell receptor beta chain is from a study of cytomegalovirus exposure and HLA in healthy donors. Both 60 Vbeta primers and 13 Jbeta primers went into the PCR. Original data processing: Roughly 80 million unique TCR beta chains, roughly 11 million of them shared, were counted by a later analysis. The table came from immunoSEQ multiplex PCR; TCRdb's copy has only in-frame clones and leaves some out. The DNA gave D and trimming, while V, J and clone size come from that table. The sample has some 140,000 clones, less than 90% seen once. Germline CDR1 reads SGHNT; CDR2 reads YYREEE (reference sequence). The CDR3 is 15 amino acids. The V and J ends lost 4 bases and 4 bases respectively, with 15 bases between them.

Sequencing was carried out using PBMCs. This clonotype was obtained from a man aged 40-50 years in good health and CMV-seronegative. V gene TRBV5-4 combines with J gene TRBJ1-3; TRBD1 is a possible D gene (5 bases). CDR3 bases: TGTGCCAGCAGCCTTGGACACCGGACGGGAAACACCATATATTTT. It is translated as CASSLGHRTGNTIYF.